This record covers a single TCR beta chain. Trimming at V came to 3 bases and at J to 1 base, leaving 2 bases not matched to a gene. CDR3 length: 15 amino acids. Germline-derived CDR1 and CDR2 are ENHRY and SYGVKD. This specimen belongs to a study of blood T cell repertoires in COVID-19. Sequencing was performed with immunoSEQ multiplex PCR; in TCRdb, only in-frame clones are kept and a portion is missing. The sample includes roughly 160,000 clones, around 90% of them seen just once. This chain joins TRBV10-3 and TRBJ2-3; 9 bases match TRBD2. This TCR was recovered from a man in his late teens or twenties with COVID-19, enrolled during active disease. Sequencing was performed on peripheral blood. The CDR3 region is CAISDRLAGTDTQYF. DNA of the CDR3: TGTGCCATCAGTGATAGACTAGCGGGCACAGATACGCAGTATTTT.